The sample holds one count of the clone carrying this T cell receptor (beta chain). Its antigen is not known. The entry originates in a study of a mutant IDH1 vaccine in newly diagnosed glioma. Looking at the study overall: Among treated patients, around 62% were male and about 40% female, and mean age was approximately 43 years. Earlier therapy was either radiotherapy, temozolomide, or both, and most got both. Study results and limitations: Researchers report vaccine-induced immune responses in 93.3% of patients.

Produced via immunoSEQ multiplex PCR; TCRdb's table is partial and in-frame only. Here the sample spans around 64,000 clones, around 83% being singletons. CDR1 is MNHEY, CDR2 SVGAGI, per germline. This CDR3 has 14 amino acids. V lost 1 base and J lost 2, with 8 bases in between. Stated time point: baseline, week 1 (first vaccination visit). As for treatment: pre-vaccination baseline after standard-of-care therapy. Each astrocytoma in the donors was new, WHO grade 3 or 4, IDH1-mutant and ATRX-lost. The chain has TRBV6-5 and TRBJ2-5, with D possibly matching TRBD1 (6 bases). The clonotype originates from a woman between 18 and 29 years old with glioma. Some clones in this sample may be carry-over from other donors' samples. This specimen was peripheral blood mononuclear cells (PBMCs), taken from a glioma patient treated with radiotherapy, temozolomide or both. CDR3 DNA sequence: TGTGCCAGCAGTTACTTGGACAGACAAGAGACCCAGTACTTC. Its protein is CASSYLDRQETQYF.